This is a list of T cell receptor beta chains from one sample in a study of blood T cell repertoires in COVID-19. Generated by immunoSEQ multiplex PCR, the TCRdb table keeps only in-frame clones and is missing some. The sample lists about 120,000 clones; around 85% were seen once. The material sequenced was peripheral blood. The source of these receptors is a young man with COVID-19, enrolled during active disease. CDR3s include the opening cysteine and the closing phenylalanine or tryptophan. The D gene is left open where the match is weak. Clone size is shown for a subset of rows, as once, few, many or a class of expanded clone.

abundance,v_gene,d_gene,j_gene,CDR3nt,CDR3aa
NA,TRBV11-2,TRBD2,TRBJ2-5,TGTGCCAGCAGCTTGGGACTAGCGGGGAGAGGAGAGACCCAGTACTTC,CASSLGLAGRGETQYF
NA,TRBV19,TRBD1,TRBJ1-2,TGTGCCAGTAGTAATTCCGGGACAGCCTATGGCTACACCTTC,CASSNSGTAYGYTF
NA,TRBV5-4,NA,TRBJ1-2,TGTGCCAGCAGCTTTTTGGGAGAGGGAGGCGATGGCTACACCTTC,CASSFLGEGGDGYTF
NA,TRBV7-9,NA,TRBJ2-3,TGTGCCAGCAGCTTAATCGTCGCACTTAGCACAGATACGCAGTATTTT,CASSLIVALSTDTQYF
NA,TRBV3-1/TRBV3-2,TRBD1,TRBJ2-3,TGTGCCAGCAGCCAAGGGACAGGGTCAGATACGCAGTATTTT,CASSQGTGSDTQYF
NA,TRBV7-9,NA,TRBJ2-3,TGTGCCAGCAGCTCATCTAAAACTTATACGCAGTATTTT,CASSSSKTYTQYF
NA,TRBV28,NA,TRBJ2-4,TGTGCCAGCAGGTACAAACCCTTCCCAGGGGACATTCAGTACTTC,CASRYKPFPGDIQYF
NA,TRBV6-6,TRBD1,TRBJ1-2,TGTGCCAGCAGTTCCCCAACGGACAGGGTATATGGCTACACCTTC,CASSSPTDRVYGYTF
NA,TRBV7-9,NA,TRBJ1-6,TGTGCCAGCAGCTTAGGATCACCTACCAATTCACCCCTCCACTTT,CASSLGSPTNSPLHF
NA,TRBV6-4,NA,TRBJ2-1,TGTGCCAGCAGTGACCCGAGCTCGATGGACAATGAGCAGTTCTTC,CASSDPSSMDNEQFF
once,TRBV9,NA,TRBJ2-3,TGTGCCAGCAGCGTAGACGGTACCGTGGATACGCAGTATTTT,CASSVDGTVDTQYF
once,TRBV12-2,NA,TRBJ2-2,TGTGCAAGTCGCTTAGGAGGGACTAGCGGGGGGCTACGACTCACCGGGGAGCTGTTTTTT,CASRLGGTSGGLRLTGELFF
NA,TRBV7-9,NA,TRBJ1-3,TGTGCCAGCAGCTTGGGCGGGAGCTCTGGAAACACCATATATTTT,CASSLGGSSGNTIYF
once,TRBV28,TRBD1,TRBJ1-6,TGTGCCAGCAGTTCCCCTGGCAGGGGGCTTGTTTCACCCCTCCACTTT,CASSSPGRGLVSPLHF
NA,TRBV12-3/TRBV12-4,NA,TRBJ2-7,TGTGCCATCTCGCAGGGGCACGAGCAGTACTTC,CAISQGHEQYF
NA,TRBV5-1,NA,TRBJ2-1,TGCGCCAGCAGCTTATACACGTTCAATGAGCAGTTCTTC,CASSLYTFNEQFF
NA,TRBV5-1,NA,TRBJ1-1,TGCGCCAGCAGCCTTGACAGGACATTGAACACTGAAGCTTTCTTT,CASSLDRTLNTEAFF
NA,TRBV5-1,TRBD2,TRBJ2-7,TGCGCCAGCAGCTTGGGTAATAGCGGGAGCTACGAGCAGTACTTC,CASSLGNSGSYEQYF
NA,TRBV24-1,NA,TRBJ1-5,TGTGCCACCAGTGGGGGCGAGGTAGAGCCCCAGCATTTT,CATSGGEVEPQHF
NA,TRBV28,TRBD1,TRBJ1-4,TGTGCCAGCACACCGGCGACAGGGATGGCTGAAAAACTGTTTTTT,CASTPATGMAEKLFF
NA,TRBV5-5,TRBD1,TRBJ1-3,TGTGCCAGCAGCTTTCAGGGGGCCTCTGGAAACACCATATATTTT,CASSFQGASGNTIYF
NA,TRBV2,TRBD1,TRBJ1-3,TGTGCCAGCAGTGAAAGACAGGGCTCTGGAAACACCATATATTTT,CASSERQGSGNTIYF
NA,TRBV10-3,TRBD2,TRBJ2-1,TGTGCCACTAGCGGGCAGAGCTCCTACAATGAGCAGTTCTTC,CATSGQSSYNEQFF
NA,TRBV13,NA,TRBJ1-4,TGTGCCAGCAGCTTAGTTAGAGGGGAAAAACTGTTTTTT,CASSLVRGEKLFF
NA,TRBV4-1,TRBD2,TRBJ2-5,TGCGCCAGCAGCCCCTCGGGACTAGCGGGTCCAAACCATTGGCACGACGAGACCCAGTACTTC,CASSPSGLAGPNHWHDETQYF
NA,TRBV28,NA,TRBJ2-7,TGTGCCAGCTGCAAAACAGGATACGAGCAGTACTTC,CASCKTGYEQYF
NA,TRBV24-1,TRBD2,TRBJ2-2,TGTGCCACCAGTGATTGGACTAGCCATGGGGAGCTGTTTTTT,CATSDWTSHGELFF
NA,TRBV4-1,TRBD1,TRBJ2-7,TGCGCCAGCAGCCAAGAACAGCAGGGGGCCTACGAGCAGTACTTC,CASSQEQQGAYEQYF
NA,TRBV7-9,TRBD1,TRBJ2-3,TGTGCCAGCAGCTTATATAGGCTGGGATCGGGACAGGTAGATACGCAGTATTTT,CASSLYRLGSGQVDTQYF
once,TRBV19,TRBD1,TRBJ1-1,TGTGCCAGTAGTAGGGACAGTCGGACTGAAGCTTTCTTT,CASSRDSRTEAFF
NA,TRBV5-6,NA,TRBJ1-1,TGTGCCAGCAGTTGGACAGCGAACACTGAAGCTTTCTTT,CASSWTANTEAFF
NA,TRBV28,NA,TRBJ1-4,TGTGCCAGCAGTCAAGCCGACAGAAGTAATGAAAAACTGTTTTTT,CASSQADRSNEKLFF
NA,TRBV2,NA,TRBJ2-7,TGTGCCAGCAGAAGGGGACAAGATCTCTACGAGCAGTACTTC,CASRRGQDLYEQYF
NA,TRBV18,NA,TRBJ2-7,TGTGCCAGCTCACCGAGGGCGCAGGACGCTAGCGAGCAGTACTTC,CASSPRAQDASEQYF
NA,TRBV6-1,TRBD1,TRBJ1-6,TGTGCCAGCAGTGAAGTAGGGACAGGGATGCGGAGGACCCTCCACTTT,CASSEVGTGMRRTLHF
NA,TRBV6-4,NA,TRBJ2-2,TGTGCCAGCAGTGAATCGGCAGGGAACACCGGGGAGCTGTTTTTT,CASSESAGNTGELFF
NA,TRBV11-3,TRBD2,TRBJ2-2,TGTGCCAGCAGCTTAAGGGAGGGCGGAGCCGGGGAGCTGTTTTTT,CASSLREGGAGELFF
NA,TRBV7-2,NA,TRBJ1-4,TGTGCCAGCAGCTTAGCCCTGCGGGAAAAACTGTTTTTT,CASSLALREKLFF
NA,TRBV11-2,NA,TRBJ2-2,TGTGCCAGCAGTTCGTACAGGGCCGGGGAGCTGTTTTTT,CASSSYRAGELFF
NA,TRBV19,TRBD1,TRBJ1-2,TGTGCCAGTAGTGCCACCGGGACAGGGGGGGTTGGAGGCTACACCTTC,CASSATGTGGVGGYTF
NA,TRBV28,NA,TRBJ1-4,TGTGCCAGCAGTTCGAGTCCGGAAAAACTGTTTTTT,CASSSSPEKLFF
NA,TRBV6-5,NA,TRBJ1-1,TGTGCCAGCAGTTACCGGCAGGGATGGGAAGCTTTCTTT,CASSYRQGWEAFF
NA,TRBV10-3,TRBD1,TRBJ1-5,TGTGCCACCGGACAGGATAGCAATCAGCCCCAGCATTTT,CATGQDSNQPQHF
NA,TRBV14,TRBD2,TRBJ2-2,TGTGCCAGCAGCCTACATTTGGGGGTAGCGGGAGGATCGTCCACCGGGGAGCTGTTTTTT,CASSLHLGVAGGSSTGELFF
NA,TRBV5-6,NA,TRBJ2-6,TGTGCCAGCAGCTTCGACAGACAACTACACTCTGGGGCCAACGTCCTGACTTTC,CASSFDRQLHSGANVLTF
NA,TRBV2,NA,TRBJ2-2,TGTGCCAGCAGGCTAGAGGACACCGGGGAGCTGTTTTTT,CASRLEDTGELFF
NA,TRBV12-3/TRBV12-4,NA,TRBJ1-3,TGTGCCAGCAGCGCAGGGTCCGGAAACACCATATATTTT,CASSAGSGNTIYF
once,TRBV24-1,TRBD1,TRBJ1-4,TGTGCCACCAGTGACCCCGGGACAGGCAATGAAAAACTGTTTTTT,CATSDPGTGNEKLFF
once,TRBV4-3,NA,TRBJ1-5,TGCGCCAGCAGCCAAGAAATTCAGTATAGCAATCAGCCCCAGCATTTT,CASSQEIQYSNQPQHF
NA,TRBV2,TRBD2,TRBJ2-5,TGTGCCAGCAGTGAAAGAGCGGCGGGGGGGACCCAGTACTTC,CASSERAAGGTQYF